Listed here are 27 T cell receptor beta chains from one sample, sequenced in a study of cytomegalovirus exposure and HLA in healthy donors. Repertoires were generated with immunoSEQ multiplex PCR, while TCRdb's copy carries only in-frame clones and drops some. The sample shows 210,000 or so clones, approximately 86% of them seen only once. What was sequenced was PBMCs. These receptors were taken from a woman between 18 and 29 years old in good health and CMV-seronegative.

This clone has just a few counts. The chain carries TRBV5-4 and TRBJ2-3; D might be TRBD2 (6 bases). The germline CDR1 and CDR2 sequences are SGHNT and YYREEE (reference sequence). The germline V and J ends were trimmed by 0 bases and 2 bases, with 10 bases remaining between them. The CDR3 totals 15 residues. The CDR3 protein is CASSLGRGPTDTQYF. CDR3 nucleotides: TGTGCCAGCAGCTTGGGGCGGGGTCCCACAGATACGCAGTATTTT.

The chain combines TRBV7-2 with TRBJ2-1; 8 bases are shared with TRBD2. V lost 1 base to trimming and J lost 10 bases; unmatched junction nucleotides: 9. The V gene's germline CDR1 is SGHTA and CDR2 FQGNSA. This CDR3 is built from 15 residues. The chain's CDR3 is CASSLGPSGSEEQFF. The CDR3 DNA is TGTGCCAGCAGCTTAGGACCCAGCGGGAGTGAAGAGCAGTTCTTC.

The chain uses TRBV29-1 and TRBJ2-5; 8 bases agree with TRBD2. The CDR3 contains 13 residues. CDR1 is SQVTM and CDR2 is ANQGSEA in the germline V gene. V gave up 7 bases and J gave up 5 bases; unmatched junction bases: 9. CDR3 nucleotide sequence: TGCAGCGCCGGGGGGGCTAGCGGGGAGACCCAGTACTTC. It encodes CSAGGASGETQYF.

The table lists this clone with a few counts. The chain employs TRBV19 and TRBJ2-7, with 14 bases that match TRBD2. From germline, CDR1 is LNHDA and CDR2 SQIVND (reference sequence). This CDR3 region has 12 residues. The V segment lost 10 bases and the J segment 6 bases; nucleotides outside the gene matches: 2. CDR3 sequence reads: CATGLAGGEQYF. The DNA of the CDR3 is TGTGCCACAGGACTAGCGGGAGGCGAGCAGTACTTC.

This chain joins TRBV28 and TRBJ2-2, with D possibly matching TRBD2 (6 bases). The CDR3 is 15 amino acids. The V gene lost 6 bases and the J gene lost 3 bases, with 14 bases spanning the gap. Germline-derived CDR1 and CDR2 are MDHEN and SYDVKM. The CDR3 coding sequence is TGTGCCAGCAGCTCTCGACTAGGACACACCGGGGAGCTGTTTTTT. This codes for CASSSRLGHTGELFF.

V gene TRBV6-5 combines with J gene TRBJ1-1, with unresolved D. CDR1 MNHEY and CDR2 SVGAGI come from the germline V gene. The CDR3 extends over 12 amino acids. V was cut by 6 bases and J by 1 base, with 6 bases left in between. The CDR3 loop is CASRTGNTEAFF. DNA of the CDR3: TGTGCCAGCAGAACTGGGAACACTGAAGCTTTCTTT.

This rearrangement joins TRBV28 to TRBJ2-1; 11 bases are a match to TRBD2. Germline CDR1 reads MDHEN; CDR2 reads SYDVKM. V was clipped by 6 bases and J by 2 bases; unmatched bases: 6. CDR3 size: 16 residues. CDR3 coding DNA: TGTGCCAGCAGCACTAGCGGGAGTGGGGCCTACAATGAGCAGTTCTTC. This translates into CASSTSGSGAYNEQFF.

The chain is built from TRBV28 and TRBJ1-5, with no clear D. Germline values: CDR1 MDHEN, CDR2 SYDVKM. Trimming took off 6 bases at V and 2 bases at J, with 14 bases between the two ends. There are 15 residues in the CDR3. The chain's CDR3 is CASSARLGGNQPQHF. CDR3 nucleotide sequence: TGTGCCAGCAGCGCGAGATTGGGAGGCAATCAGCCCCAGCATTTT.

V is TRBV6-5 and J is TRBJ1-2; D is possibly TRBD1 (5 bases). The ends were cut back, 7 bases at V and 4 bases at J, with 13 bases in the middle. CDR3 size: 13 residues. CDR1 is MNHEY and CDR2 is SVGAGI in the germline V gene. CDR3 residues: CASTMGGSYGYTF. The DNA for the CDR3 is TGTGCCAGCACCATGGGGGGGTCCTATGGCTACACCTTC.

The J gene is TRBJ2-2, the V gene TRBV10-3, with D perhaps TRBD2 (6 bases). The V gene's germline CDR1 is ENHRY and CDR2 SYGVKD. The CDR3 extends over 15 amino acids. V was trimmed by 8 bases and J by 3 bases, leaving 16 bases between them. In nucleotides, the CDR3 is TGTGCCATCGGAAATATGGTAGCGGACACCGGGGAGCTGTTTTTT. Translation gives CAIGNMVADTGELFF.

This clone was seen only a few times. This chain connects TRBV2 to TRBJ2-7; 10 bases are shared with TRBD2. CDR1 is SNHLY, CDR2 FYNNEI, per germline. The CDR3 is 12 amino acids. The V segment lost 11 bases and the J segment 1 base; nucleotides outside the gene matches: 2. CDR3 amino acids: CAQLAGSYEQYF. CDR3 bases: TGTGCCCAACTAGCGGGATCCTACGAGCAGTACTTC.

This rearrangement joins TRBV28 to TRBJ2-1; D gene unclear. Germline-derived CDR1 and CDR2 are MDHEN and SYDVKM. V dropped 6 bases and J dropped 7 bases, with 7 bases sitting between them. The CDR3 length is 11 residues. CDR3 DNA sequence: TGTGCCAGCAGCCCTAATAATGAGCAGTTCTTC. It translates to CASSPNNEQFF.

The chain has TRBV5-1 and TRBJ2-1; TRBD2 aligns across 15 bases. The CDR3 covers 16 residues. Germline CDR1 SGHRS, CDR2 YFSETQ. J gave up 4 bases and V 3 bases, and 2 bases lay outside the gene matches. CDR3: CASSSGLAGGYNEQFF. In nucleotides, the CDR3 is TGCGCCAGCAGCTCCGGACTAGCGGGAGGGTACAATGAGCAGTTCTTC.

The chain combines TRBV2 with TRBJ1-3, with 10 bases identical to TRBD1. CDR1 is SNHLY and CDR2 is FYNNEI in the germline V gene. CDR3 length: 17 residues. V gave up 5 bases and J gave up 0 bases; unmatched junction bases: 7. The CDR3 here is CASSRFGTGVSGNTIYF. The CDR3 DNA is TGTGCCAGCAGTAGATTCGGGACAGGGGTCTCTGGAAACACCATATATTTT.

The sample holds one count of this clone. This chain connects TRBV2 to TRBJ2-1, with TRBD2 matching over 13 bases. V shed 7 bases, J shed 10 bases, and the junction held 10 bases outside the gene matches. Germline CDR1 is SNHLY and CDR2 is FYNNEI. The CDR3 runs to 15 residues. The CDR3 is CASTLRTSGSGEQFF. The CDR3 region has the DNA TGTGCCAGCACCTTACGGACTAGCGGGAGTGGAGAGCAGTTCTTC. Using reference TRBV2 and TRBJ2-1 for the parts outside the CDR3, the full variable domain is EPEVTQTPSHQVTQMGQEVILRCVPISNHLYFYWYRQILGQKVEFLVSFYNNEISEKSEIFDDQFSVERPDGSNFTLKIRSTKLEDSAMYFCASTLRTSGSGEQFFGPGTRLTVL.

The CDR3 here is CASSPIPDTQYF. As DNA, the CDR3 is TGTGCCAGCTCACCTATTCCAGATACGCAGTATTTT. The rearrangement joins TRBV18 to TRBJ2-3; D is ambiguous. The CDR3 consists of 12 residues. V lost 3 bases and J lost 4, with 5 bases in between. CDR1 and CDR2 from the germline V gene are KGHSH and LQKENI.

The chain employs TRBV4-1 and TRBJ2-3, with TRBD2 matching over 9 bases. The CDR3 spans 17 residues. V was clipped by 1 base and J by 1 base; unmatched bases: 6. Germline CDR1 MGHRA, CDR2 YSYEKL. CDR3 loop: CASSQGAGGVGTDTQYF. The CDR3 DNA follows: TGCGCCAGCAGCCAAGGAGCGGGAGGTGTAGGCACAGATACGCAGTATTTT.

The gene calls are TRBV19 and TRBJ2-7; tentatively, D is TRBD2 (6 bases). The CDR3 covers 14 residues. Trimming left V 5 bases short and J 5 bases short, with 16 bases between. CDR1 and CDR2 from the germline V gene are LNHDA and SQIVND (reference sequence). In DNA form, the CDR3 reads TGTGCCAGTAGTCTGGCGGGACTGATCAACGAGCAGTACTTC. Translation gives CASSLAGLINEQYF.

The V call is TRBV5-1, the J call TRBJ2-3; TRBD2 is a possible D gene (5 bases). There are 17 residues in the CDR3. CDR1 SGHRS and CDR2 YFSETQ come from the germline V gene. Trimming took 0 bases from V and 5 from J, leaving 19 bases between them. CDR3 sequence reads: CASSLAYVGGGEDTQYF. CDR3 nucleotide sequence: TGCGCCAGCAGCTTGGCCTATGTCGGAGGAGGAGAAGATACGCAGTATTTT.

The chain couples TRBV30 to TRBJ2-5; D is unclear. The CDR3 spans 11 residues. Trimming cost V 5 bases and J 5 bases, with 9 bases left between them. From germline, CDR1 is GTSNPN and CDR2 SVGIG (reference sequence). CDR3 coding DNA: TGTGCCTGGTCAAAACGGGAGACCCAGTACTTC. This sequence encodes CAWSKRETQYF. The full variable domain, in which reference TRBV30 and TRBJ2-5 provide the parts outside the CDR3, is SQTIHQWPATLVQPVGSPLSLECTVEGTSNPNLYWYRQAAGRGLQLLFYSVGIGQISSEVPQNLSASRPQDRQFILSSKKLLLSDSGFYLCAWSKRETQYFGPGTRLLVL.

The chain uses TRBV9 and TRBJ1-2; D is possibly TRBD1 (6 bases). CDR1 and CDR2 (germline): SGDLS, YYNGEE. Trimming cost V 4 bases and J 4 bases, with 17 bases left between them. This CDR3 contains 15 residues. The CDR3 DNA sequence: TGTGCCAGCAGCTATGACGGACAGCCACTCTATGGCTACACCTTC. It is translated as CASSYDGQPLYGYTF.

The rearrangement links TRBV9 to TRBJ2-1; 9 bases are a match to TRBD2. This CDR3 comprises 14 residues. The germline V gene has CDR1 SGDLS and CDR2 YYNGEE. V shed 4 bases, J shed 5 bases, and the junction held 4 bases outside the gene matches. DNA for the CDR3: TGTGCCAGCAGCTGGAGACTAGCGGACAATGAGCAGTTCTTC. The encoded protein is CASSWRLADNEQFF.

CDR3 in DNA: TGTGCCAGCAGTTATCGGACTAGTTTAACGTTCGAGCAGTACTTC. Its translation is CASSYRTSLTFEQYF. The chain uses TRBV27 and TRBJ2-7, with 7 positions matching TRBD2. Germline V gene data show CDR1 as MNHEY and CDR2 as SMNVEV (reference sequence). J lost 6 bases, V lost 4 bases, and 12 bases had no gene match. The CDR3 runs 15 residues.

As regards this clone: The same CDR3 can be traced to other DNA sequences in this sample. The genes are TRBV6-5 and TRBJ2-6, with D maybe TRBD1 (5 bases). Germline-derived CDR1 and CDR2 are MNHEY and SVGAGI. The CDR3 extends over 15 amino acids. V dropped 6 bases and J dropped 0 bases, with 9 bases sitting between them. CDR3 sequence reads: CASRTQGSGANVLTF. Here the CDR3 DNA reads TGTGCCAGCAGGACCCAGGGCTCTGGGGCCAACGTCCTGACTTTC.

The rearrangement links TRBV28 to TRBJ1-4; a possible D gene is TRBD1 (6 bases). V shed 5 bases and J shed 8 bases, with 15 bases lying between them. This CDR3 has 14 residues. Germline V gene data show CDR1 as MDHEN and CDR2 as SYDVKM. DNA of the CDR3: TGTGCCAGCAGTCAGGACAGTGGCGGAGAAAAACTGTTTTTT. It is translated as CASSQDSGGEKLFF.

The chain couples TRBV28 to TRBJ2-7; D is ambiguous. Trimming took off 3 bases at V and 1 base at J, with 7 bases between the two ends. CDR3 length: 13 residues. Germline V CDR1 and CDR2: MDHEN, SYDVKM. As DNA, the CDR3 is TGTGCCAGCAGTTTTATCAGTTCCTACGAGCAGTACTTC. Protein product: CASSFISSYEQYF.

This chain connects TRBV27 to TRBJ2-3; D remains ambiguous. The CDR3 extends over 12 amino acids. Germline V gives CDR1 MNHEY, CDR2 SMNVEV (reference sequence). Between the trimmed V and J ends, which lost 3 bases and 5 bases, there was a span of 6 bases. The CDR3 sequence is CASSFFGDTQYF. CDR3 DNA sequence: TGTGCCAGCAGTTTTTTCGGAGATACGCAGTATTTT.